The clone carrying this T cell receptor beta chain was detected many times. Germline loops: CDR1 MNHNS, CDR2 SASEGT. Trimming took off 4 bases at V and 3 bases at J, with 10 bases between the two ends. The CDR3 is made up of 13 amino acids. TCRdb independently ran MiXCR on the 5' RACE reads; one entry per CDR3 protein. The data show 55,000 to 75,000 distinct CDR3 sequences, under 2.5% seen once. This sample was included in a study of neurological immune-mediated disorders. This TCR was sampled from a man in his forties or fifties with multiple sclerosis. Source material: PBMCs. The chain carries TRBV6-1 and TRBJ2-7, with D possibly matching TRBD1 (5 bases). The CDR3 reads CASSVRQNYEQYF. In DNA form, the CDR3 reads TGTGCCAGCAGTGTGAGACAGAACTACGAGCAGTACTTC.